Listed below are T cell receptor beta chains from one sample, sequenced in a study of cytomegalovirus exposure and HLA in healthy donors. TCRdb keeps only in-frame clones here, not all; method: immunoSEQ multiplex PCR. The profile shows about 44,000 clones, 90% to 95% of them singletons. Sequencing was performed on PBMCs. These receptors were taken from a woman aged 18 to 35 in good health and CMV-seronegative. The conserved cysteine and the conserved F or W are not part of the CDR3 here.

j_gene	v_gene	CDR3aa
TRBJ2-3	TRBV9	ASSPQNTDTQY
TRBJ1-5	TRBV2	ASMEGANQPQH
TRBJ1-1	TRBV6-5	ASSPGGNSAEAF
TRBJ2-3	TRBV27	ASSLRTGSTDTQY
TRBJ2-6	TRBV18	ASSPQRDGSGANVLT
TRBJ2-7	TRBV4-1	ASSLWDSSYEQY
TRBJ2-7	TRBV11-2	ASSLDLGDEQY
TRBJ2-2	TRBV19	ASSMGPANTGELF
TRBJ2-3	TRBV5-1	ASSLGADTQY
TRBJ2-1	TRBV7-8	ASSLELRRRSSYNEQF
TRBJ1-5	TRBV6-1	ASSEAPVAHQPQH
TRBJ1-1	TRBV6-5	ASTRDGFTEAF
TRBJ1-1	TRBV7-9	ASSVGLPGTEAF
TRBJ1-3	TRBV9	ASSPRADRGYTIY
TRBJ2-2	TRBV5-1	ASSTGRGGNTGELF
TRBJ1-2	TRBV14	ASSPTVRSSYGYT
TRBJ1-2	TRBV19	ASRLTGIRYGYT
TRBJ1-4	TRBV27	ASSPDRDRKF
TRBJ2-3	TRBV11-1	ASSLARSPTDTQY
TRBJ2-1	TRBV11-2	ASLTTHEQF
TRBJ2-7	TRBV28	ASRARTGQNYEQY
TRBJ2-1	TRBV11-3	ASSFDDRDRDGNEQF
TRBJ1-1	TRBV6-5	ASSTGYEAF
TRBJ2-3	TRBV11-2	ASRPMGLAQDTQY
TRBJ2-3	TRBV28	ASNEGGADTQY
TRBJ1-2	TRBV27	ASRGQGSGEGGYT
TRBJ2-2	TRBV28	ASSQGDTGELF
TRBJ2-3	TRBV4-1	ASSQEGLAGPDTQY
TRBJ2-1	TRBV4-2	ASSHPARERGYNEQF
TRBJ1-2	TRBV28	ASSSPDYTANYGYT
TRBJ2-3	TRBV18	ASSETQGGSTDTQY
TRBJ1-3	TRBV28	ASSLTGAGGNTIY
TRBJ1-2	TRBV6-1	ASRGTGGGYT